Following are 17 T cell receptor beta chains from one sample sequenced in a study of blood T cell repertoires in COVID-19. Generated by immunoSEQ multiplex PCR, the TCRdb table keeps only in-frame clones and is missing some. This sample has 200,000 to 250,000 clones; around four fifths occur once, and the top ten carry about 6.3%. The specimen was peripheral blood. Every receptor here comes from a woman aged 55-69 years with active or convalescent COVID-19.

The genes are TRBV5-5 and TRBJ1-4, with D possibly matching TRBD1 (6 bases). V lost 6 bases and J 7 bases, leaving 28 bases between the germline ends. The CDR3 spans 18 residues. The germline V gene has CDR1 SGHKS and CDR2 YYEKEE (reference sequence). The CDR3 reads CASTRTVGAQEGSEKLFF. In DNA form, the CDR3 reads TGTGCCAGCACTCGGACAGTCGGGGCACAAGAGGGTAGTGAAAAACTGTTTTTT.

The rearrangement links TRBV5-1 to TRBJ2-5; TRBD2 agrees at 12 bases. This CDR3 has 15 residues. V lost 4 bases and J lost 3; bases outside the gene matches: 4. Germline CDR1 and CDR2: SGHRS and YFSETQ. The CDR3 region is CASSPSGGAEETQYF. DNA for the CDR3: TGCGCCAGCAGCCCTAGCGGGGGGGCCGAAGAGACCCAGTACTTC.

The chain recombines TRBV2 with TRBJ2-1, with 11 bases aligning to TRBD2. V shed 7 bases, J shed 6 bases, and the junction held 5 bases outside the gene matches. This CDR3 is built from 14 residues. Germline assignment: CDR1 SNHLY and CDR2 FYNNEI. The CDR3 nucleotides are TGTGCCAGCACCGGGACTAGCGGATCCAATGAGCAGTTCTTC. Amino acid sequence: CASTGTSGSNEQFF.

This clone turned up a few times. The chain uses TRBV7-8 and TRBJ2-1; possibly TRBD2 for D (6 bases). The CDR3 contains 15 residues. V gave up 5 bases and J gave up 4 bases, with 15 bases separating them. Looked up from germline, CDR1 is SGHVS and CDR2 is FQNEAQ. The CDR3 reads CASSPRDSPYNEQFF. CDR3 sequence (DNA): TGTGCCAGCAGCCCCCGGGACTCACCATACAATGAGCAGTTCTTC.

The chain is built from TRBV9 and TRBJ2-4; 7 positions match TRBD1. With V trimmed by 4 bases and J by 0 bases, 13 bases remained unmatched. The CDR3 runs to 18 residues. Germline V gene sequence: CDR1 SGDLS, CDR2 YYNGEE. CDR3: CASSFRTGLVLAKNIQYF. The CDR3 region has the DNA TGTGCCAGCAGCTTTAGGACAGGACTCGTTCTAGCCAAAAACATTCAGTACTTC.

The DNA for the CDR3 is TGTGCCAGCAGTCTCAGGGGCACCTATAATTCACCCCTCCACTTT. It codes for CASSLRGTYNSPLHF. This chain uses TRBV28 with TRBJ1-6, with a tentative D call TRBD1 (6 bases). Germline V gene lookup returns CDR1 MDHEN and CDR2 SYDVKM. This CDR3 contains 15 residues. Trimming left V 5 bases short and J 2 bases short, with 10 bases between.

The chain combines TRBV4-2 with TRBJ2-5; TRBD2 matches at 8 bases. With V trimmed by 1 base and J by 1 base, 5 bases remained unmatched. Germline CDR1 and CDR2: LGHNA and YNFKEQ. The CDR3 is 16 amino acids. The CDR3 bases are TGTGCCAGCAGCCAAGCTGGTCGGGAGGGCCAAGAGACCCAGTACTTC. It specifies CASSQAGREGQETQYF.

J is TRBJ1-5 and V is TRBV2; D remains ambiguous. The V gene lost 8 bases and the J gene lost 0 bases, with 17 bases spanning the gap. The CDR3 is made up of 16 amino acids. Germline CDR1 reads SNHLY; CDR2 reads FYNNEI. CDR3 region: CASRSAEDPSNQPQHF. In DNA form, the CDR3 reads TGTGCCAGCCGGTCCGCAGAGGATCCTAGCAATCAGCCCCAGCATTTT.

The chain's CDR3 is CAWSPPGGYEQYF. The CDR3, as DNA: TGTGCCTGGAGTCCCCCCGGCGGGTACGAGCAGTACTTC. V usage is TRBV30 and J usage is TRBJ2-7; D may be TRBD2 (5 bases). The V gene lost 2 bases and the J gene lost 4 bases, with 12 bases spanning the gap. The CDR3 is made up of 13 amino acids. Germline CDR1 GTSNPN, CDR2 SVGIG (reference sequence).

This chain uses TRBV30 with TRBJ2-2; 9 bases match TRBD1. This CDR3 is built from 19 residues. The V segment lost 3 bases and the J segment 6 bases; nucleotides outside the gene matches: 20. Germline CDR1 reads GTSNPN; CDR2 reads SVGIG (reference sequence). For the CDR3, the DNA is TGTGCCTGGAGCCTACCTCCCGGGACAGGGACTCGTTTTCCCGGGGAGCTGTTTTTT. Protein product: CAWSLPPGTGTRFPGELFF.

V gene TRBV5-4 combines with J gene TRBJ2-5, with unresolved D. Germline lookup yields CDR1 SGHNT and CDR2 YYREEE (reference sequence). Trimming stripped 0 bases from V and 4 bases from J, with 10 bases between. This CDR3 is 14 amino acids long. The CDR3 bases are TGTGCCAGCAGCTTGGGAGGATTTGGAGAGACCCAGTACTTC. It codes for CASSLGGFGETQYF.

J is TRBJ1-2 and V is TRBV19; TRBD1 agrees at 10 bases. From germline, CDR1 is LNHDA and CDR2 SQIVND (reference sequence). The CDR3 is made up of 13 amino acids. V lost 3 bases and J lost 6; bases outside the gene matches: 1. The CDR3: CASSMDRGDGYTF. CDR3 bases: TGTGCCAGTAGTATGGACAGGGGGGATGGCTACACCTTC.

The CDR3 bases are TGTGCCAGCAGCTCGGGACAGGTCTTCTCCTACGAGCAGTACTTC. Protein product: CASSSGQVFSYEQYF. The V gene is TRBV7-8, the J gene TRBJ2-7; the match to TRBD1 covers 8 bases. Germline trimming cut 4 bases from V and 0 bases from J; bases unmatched to any gene: 5. The CDR3 is 15 residues long. Germline CDR1 SGHVS, CDR2 FQNEAQ. Variable domain in full (rest from reference TRBV7-8 and TRBJ2-7): GAGVSQSPRYKVAKRGQDVALRCDPISGHVSLFWYQQALGQGPEFLTYFQNEAQLDKSGLPSDRFFAERPEGSVSTLKIQRTQQEDSAVYLCASSSGQVFSYEQYFGPGTRLTVT.

This clone was seen only once. V is TRBV19 and J is TRBJ1-4; 8 nucleotides line up with TRBD1. The CDR3 length is 15 residues. J gave up 8 bases and V 3 bases, and 8 bases lay outside the gene matches. Germline lookup yields CDR1 LNHDA and CDR2 SQIVND (reference sequence). As DNA, the CDR3 is TGTGCCAGTAGTATTTCCAGGGGGCGCGAGGAAAAACTGTTTTTT. It specifies CASSISRGREEKLFF. The full variable domain, rest sourced from reference TRBV19 and TRBJ1-4, is DGGITQSPKYLFRKEGQNVTLSCEQNLNHDAMYWYRQDPGQGLRLIYYSQIVNDFQKGDIAEGYSVSREKKESFPLTVTSAQKNPTAFYLCASSISRGREEKLFFGSGTQLSVL.

The genes are TRBV6-5 and TRBJ1-1; the match to TRBD1 covers 8 bases. CDR3 length equals 14 residues. Germline CDR1 and CDR2: MNHEY and SVGAGI. V was clipped by 7 bases and J by 8 bases; unmatched bases: 12. CDR3 loop: CASNPTGVETEAFF. CDR3 nucleotide sequence: TGTGCCAGCAATCCGACAGGGGTGGAAACCGAAGCTTTCTTT.

The chain employs TRBV6-5 and TRBJ1-6, with D perhaps TRBD1 (5 bases). V was shortened by 4 bases and J by 3 bases, with 10 bases between the two germline ends. Germline CDR1 is MNHEY and CDR2 is SVGAGI. CDR3 length: 15 residues. CDR3 residues: CASSWGLLYNSPLHF. The CDR3 DNA reads as TGTGCCAGCAGTTGGGGACTGCTCTATAATTCACCCCTCCACTTT.

The chain uses TRBV19 and TRBJ2-1, with D possibly being TRBD2 (6 bases). Germline V CDR1 and CDR2: LNHDA, SQIVND (reference sequence). The CDR3 loop spans 14 amino acids. Trimming pared 2 bases from V and 5 bases from J, leaving 10 bases between. CDR3 loop: CASSIWGLNNEQFF. In nucleotides, the CDR3 is TGTGCCAGTAGTATATGGGGACTTAACAATGAGCAGTTCTTC.